This TCR beta chain was observed in a study of cytomegalovirus exposure and HLA in healthy donors. Study information: HLA-typed donors were the source of about 85 million unique TCRs held in an early data release. Study-wide results and caveats: In vitro experiments confirmed that three CMV-associated chains were specific for CMV antigens. Several of the most significant clusters appeared linked to common viral pathogens, based on a later analysis. At a 0.05 false discovery rate, a later analysis found around 17,000 TCR beta sequences to be associated with HLA alleles.

Trimming at V came to 4 bases and at J to 1 base, leaving 2 bases not matched to a gene. Looked up from germline, CDR1 is SGHNT and CDR2 is YENEEA. The CDR3 totals 14 residues. In the PCR, 60 Vbeta and 13 Jbeta primers were used. Sequenced by immunoSEQ multiplex PCR; TCRdb stores in-frame clones only, minus some. The sample lists about 110,000 clones; approximately 80% were seen once. As regards this clone: No antigen is known for it.

Sequencing was performed on PBMCs. This rearrangement joins TRBV11-3 to TRBJ2-3, with 7 bases fitting TRBD1. The TCR comes from a woman aged 25 to 39 in good health and CMV-seronegative. As DNA, the CDR3 is TGTGCCAGCAGCTGGGGACAGCGCACAGATACGCAGTATTTT. Translation gives CASSWGQRTDTQYF.